What follows is one TCR beta chain and its context. Its antigen is unknown. TCRdb reprocessed the reads with MiXCR, giving one entry per CDR3 protein. The data show around 430,000 distinct CDR3 sequences, 40% to 50% seen once. This sample was taken from a study of T cell repertoires in cytomegalovirus infection. The material was cultured PBMCs, obtained from culture after CMV antigen stimulation. The source is a human donor in good health (CMV status not recorded). Some clones in this sample may be carry-over from other donors' samples.

CDR3 DNA sequence: TGCAGCGCGGGGGCCTCGGCTAGAGGTCTGTACGAGCAGTACTTC. Translation gives CSAGASARGLYEQYF. This chain links TRBV29-1 with TRBJ2-7, with D perhaps matching TRBD1 or TRBD2 (6 bases each). Germline CDR1 SQVTM, CDR2 ANQGSEA. V was cut by 7 bases and J by 4 bases, with 23 bases left in between. This CDR3 region has 15 residues.